What follows are 24 T cell receptor beta chains derived from one specimen sequenced in a study of cytomegalovirus exposure and HLA in healthy donors. Primers included in the PCR were 60 Vbeta and 13 Jbeta primers. TCRdb keeps only in-frame clones here, not all; method: immunoSEQ multiplex PCR. This sample carries about 160,000 clones, about 85% of them seen once, and the ten largest clones take 1% to 1.5%. The sequenced sample was PBMCs. All receptors derive from a man aged 45-65 years in good health and CMV-seropositive.

This clone was seen only once. The rearrangement uses TRBV28 and TRBJ2-7; 8 positions agree with TRBD2. Trimming took 8 bases from V and 4 from J; bases not matched to a gene: 4. The CDR3 contains 12 residues. Germline CDR1 is MDHEN and CDR2 is SYDVKM. The CDR3 sequence is CASREREYEQYF. DNA of the CDR3: TGTGCCAGCCGGGAGCGGGAGTACGAGCAGTACTTC.

This clone was seen a handful of times. The rearrangement links TRBV6-5 to TRBJ1-2; the match to TRBD1 covers 9 bases. Germline CDR1 reads MNHEY; CDR2 reads SVGAGI. V shed 8 bases and J 8 bases; nucleotides not matched to a gene: 9. The CDR3 is 13 residues long. Here the CDR3 DNA reads TGTGCCAGCCGCGAAACAGGGGGCTCGGGCTACACCTTC. Amino acid sequence: CASRETGGSGYTF.

This clone was observed a few times. The chain is built from TRBV7-8 and TRBJ1-4; D is undetermined. This CDR3 region has 14 residues. Trimming pared 5 bases from V and 8 bases from J, leaving 15 bases between. Germline-derived CDR1 and CDR2 are SGHVS and FQNEAQ. The CDR3 sequence: CASSRRAPIEKLFF. In DNA form, the CDR3 reads TGTGCCAGCAGCCGGAGGGCGCCGATCGAAAAACTGTTTTTT.

This clone was picked up a small number of times. The V gene is TRBV5-1, the J gene TRBJ1-2, with no clear D. This CDR3 has 15 amino acids. V lost 0 bases, J lost 0 bases, and 9 bases lay in between. Germline V gene sequence: CDR1 SGHRS, CDR2 YFSETQ. The CDR3 here is CASSLDGRPNYGYTF. CDR3 coding DNA: TGCGCCAGCAGCTTGGACGGGAGGCCTAACTATGGCTACACCTTC.

This chain uses TRBV30 with TRBJ1-5; 8 positions agree with TRBD1. The CDR3 spans 13 residues. The junction had 6 bases not matched to a gene; V was cut back by 4 bases and J by 7 bases. Germline V gene sequence: CDR1 GTSNPN, CDR2 SVGIG (reference sequence). CDR3 nucleotides: TGTGCCTGGAATGGACAGGGTAACCAGCCCCAGCATTTT. As protein: CAWNGQGNQPQHF.

This sequence joins TRBV5-1 and TRBJ2-2, with 11 bases aligning to TRBD2. After removal of 9 bases from V and 5 bases from J, the junction contained 3 bases not matched to a gene. CDR1 and CDR2 (germline): SGHRS, YFSETQ. There are 13 residues in the CDR3. This CDR3 is CATGTSGTGELFF. The CDR3 bases are TGCGCCACCGGGACTAGCGGTACCGGGGAGCTGTTTTTT. Full variable domain (remainder filled in from reference TRBV5-1 and TRBJ2-2): KAGVTQTPRYLIKTRGQQVTLSCSPISGHRSVSWYQQTPGQGLQFLFEYFSETQRNKGNFPGRFSGRQFSNSRSEMNVSTLELGDSALYLCATGTSGTGELFFGEGSRLTVL.

The rearrangement uses TRBV6-5 and TRBJ1-1; D perhaps matches TRBD1 (5 bases). This CDR3 is 12 amino acids long. The germline CDR1 and CDR2 sequences are MNHEY and SVGAGI. The germline V and J ends were trimmed by 2 bases and 7 bases, with 8 bases remaining between them. The CDR3 sequence: CASSYMGGEAFF. The CDR3 DNA reads as TGTGCCAGCAGTTACATGGGGGGTGAAGCTTTCTTT.

This clone was found once. The genes are TRBV28 and TRBJ2-6; D is ambiguous. The CDR3 has 15 amino acids. Between the trimmed V and J ends, which lost 6 bases and 0 bases, there was a span of 9 bases. CDR1 and CDR2 (germline): MDHEN, SYDVKM. The CDR3: CASRSPNSGANVLTF. The CDR3 DNA sequence: TGTGCCAGCAGGTCCCCCAACTCTGGGGCCAACGTCCTGACTTTC.

This sequence joins TRBV11-2 and TRBJ1-2; perhaps TRBD1 as D (6 bases). CDR3 size: 16 residues. CDR1 is SGHAT and CDR2 is FQNNGV in the germline V gene. The germline V and J ends were trimmed by 5 bases and 0 bases, with 16 bases remaining between them. CDR3 amino acids: CASSQGQWRANYGYTF. DNA of the CDR3: TGTGCCAGCAGCCAAGGACAGTGGAGAGCTAACTATGGCTACACCTTC.

V and J are TRBV30 and TRBJ1-4; no firm D call. The CDR3 has 11 amino acids. Germline loops: CDR1 GTSNPN, CDR2 SVGIG (reference sequence). Trimming took off 2 bases at V and 7 bases at J, with 5 bases between the two ends. CDR3 nucleotides: TGTGCCTGGAGTACGAGTGAAAAACTGTTTTTT. This translates into CAWSTSEKLFF.

The rearrangement joins TRBV5-1 to TRBJ2-3, with 10 bases lining up with TRBD2. Germline trimming cut 1 base from V and 8 bases from J; bases unmatched to any gene: 10. Germline assignment: CDR1 SGHRS and CDR2 YFSETQ. CDR3 size: 16 residues. The CDR3 region is CASSLPQAGGPLTQYF. The DNA of the CDR3 is TGCGCCAGCAGCTTGCCCCAAGCGGGAGGGCCACTTACGCAGTATTTT.

The chain joins TRBV18 to TRBJ1-1; 7 bases align to TRBD1. This CDR3 has 14 residues. Germline V lookup: CDR1 KGHSH, CDR2 LQKENI. V shed 2 bases and J 7 bases; nucleotides not matched to a gene: 7. The CDR3 here is CASSPLSRGIEAFF. The DNA for the CDR3 is TGTGCCAGCTCACCATTATCCAGGGGGATTGAAGCTTTCTTT.

The gene calls are TRBV28 and TRBJ2-7; a weak D match, TRBD1 (5 bases). Germline lookup yields CDR1 MDHEN and CDR2 SYDVKM. The germline V and J ends were trimmed by 6 bases and 3 bases, with 15 bases remaining between them. This CDR3 is built from 14 residues. This chain's CDR3 is CASRNHFQGYEQYF. CDR3 bases: TGTGCCAGCAGAAATCACTTCCAGGGCTACGAGCAGTACTTC.

The V and J genes are TRBV9 and TRBJ2-1; D possibly corresponds to TRBD1 (7 bases). Germline V gene lookup returns CDR1 SGDLS and CDR2 YYNGEE. CDR3 size: 17 residues. Trimming stripped 6 bases from V and 5 bases from J, with 24 bases between. The CDR3 spells CASTPSRTGLQHNEQFF. The CDR3, as DNA: TGTGCCAGCACCCCCTCCAGGACAGGACTACAGCACAATGAGCAGTTCTTC. Complete variable domain (other parts from reference TRBV9 and TRBJ2-1): DSGVTQTPKHLITATGQRVTLRCSPRSGDLSVYWYQQSLDQGLQFLIQYYNGEERAKGNILERFSAQQFPDLHSELNLSSLELGDSALYFCASTPSRTGLQHNEQFFGPGTRLTVL.

The chain couples TRBV2 to TRBJ1-4; a weak D match, TRBD1 (6 bases). CDR1 and CDR2 from the germline V gene are SNHLY and FYNNEI. This CDR3 is 14 amino acids long. The ends were cut back, 8 bases at V and 7 bases at J, with 17 bases in the middle. The CDR3, as DNA: TGTGCCAGCTCCAAGGTACAGGGTGGTGAAAAACTGTTTTTT. Amino acids: CASSKVQGGEKLFF.

The rearrangement links TRBV29-1 to TRBJ2-7; 8 positions agree with TRBD1. Losses at the gene ends were 7 bases for V and 2 bases for J; bases not matched to a gene: 19. Germline loops: CDR1 SQVTM, CDR2 ANQGSEA. The CDR3 consists of 17 residues. CDR3 bases: TGCAGCGGGTGGGTACAGGGGGTGGCTGGCGGACCCTACGAGCAGTACTTC. Translating gives CSGWVQGVAGGPYEQYF.

Regarding this clone: Additional DNA sequences in this sample encode the identical CDR3. CDR3 residues: CASAPAAGLAQETQYF. CDR3 DNA sequence: TGTGCCAGCGCCCCGGCGGCAGGTCTAGCCCAAGAGACCCAGTACTTC. This chain uses TRBV28 with TRBJ2-5, with a weak D call TRBD2 (5 bases). Germline V CDR1 and CDR2: MDHEN, SYDVKM. The CDR3 is made up of 16 amino acids. Trimming removed 8 bases at V and 1 base at J, with 20 bases between.

The V call is TRBV10-1, the J call TRBJ1-6; 9 bases are a match to TRBD1. CDR3 length: 14 residues. The V gene's germline CDR1 is WNHNN and CDR2 SYGVQD (reference sequence). The J segment lost 8 bases and the V segment lost 6 bases, leaving 5 bases of the junction unmatched. The CDR3 is CASSLRDRDSPLHF. The CDR3 nucleotides are TGCGCCAGCAGCCTCCGGGACAGGGATTCACCCCTCCACTTT.

This chain uses TRBV7-2 with TRBJ1-6; 9 nucleotides agree with TRBD1. The CDR3 is made up of 14 amino acids. Germline V gives CDR1 SGHTA, CDR2 FQGNSA. V shed 5 bases, J shed 16 bases, and the junction held 12 bases outside the gene matches. CDR3 coding DNA: TGTGCCAGCAGCCGACCCGGGACAGGGAAGTTTCTCCACTTT. Translation gives CASSRPGTGKFLHF.

The J gene is TRBJ1-2, the V gene TRBV28; 7 nucleotides agree with TRBD1. CDR3 length: 13 amino acids. With 6 bases clipped from V and 8 bases from J, the junction kept 9 bases outside the gene matches. Germline CDR1 reads MDHEN; CDR2 reads SYDVKM. The CDR3 DNA sequence: TGTGCCAGCAGAAGGGGGCGAGGATCCGGCTACACCTTC. Protein: CASRRGRGSGYTF.

This rearrangement joins TRBV4-1 to TRBJ2-5; 14 nucleotides match TRBD2. The length of the CDR3 is 19 residues. V dropped 0 bases and J dropped 5; count of bases not matched to a gene: 11. The germline gives CDR1 MGHRA, CDR2 YSYEKL. The CDR3 region is CASSQDSMTSGRAWETQYF. The CDR3 DNA reads TGCGCCAGCAGCCAAGATTCCATGACTAGCGGGAGGGCGTGGGAGACCCAGTACTTC.

The J gene is TRBJ2-7, the V gene TRBV6-5; 9 nucleotides line up with TRBD1. The CDR3 totals 14 residues. V gave up 5 bases and J gave up 2 bases; unmatched junction bases: 4. The V gene's germline CDR1 is MNHEY and CDR2 SVGAGI. This CDR3 is CASSPDRGAYEQYF. As DNA, the CDR3 is TGTGCCAGCAGTCCCGACAGGGGGGCCTACGAGCAGTACTTC.

The chain is built from TRBV11-2 and TRBJ2-7; TRBD1 matches 8 bases. Trimming cost V 4 bases and J 6 bases; bases outside gene matches: 14. CDR1 is SGHAT, CDR2 FQNNGV, per germline. The CDR3 spans 16 residues. The CDR3, as DNA: TGTGCCAGCAGCTCCAGACAGGGGATAGTGGGTCTCGAGCAGTACTTC. Protein sequence: CASSSRQGIVGLEQYF.

The chain is built from TRBV9 and TRBJ2-7; 12 bases map to TRBD2. The CDR3 has 15 residues. V lost 0 bases and J lost 5; bases outside the gene matches: 3. Germline lookup yields CDR1 SGDLS and CDR2 YYNGEE. CDR3 in DNA: TGTGCCAGCAGCGTAGAGCCTAGCGGGAGGGACGAGCAGTACTTC. Encoded protein: CASSVEPSGRDEQYF.